The 25 T cell receptor beta chains listed next were all sequenced from one sample in a study of blood T cell repertoires in COVID-19. Profiling relied on immunoSEQ multiplex PCR, and the TCRdb table lists in-frame clones only, not all of them. The table has around 60,000 clones, 84% seen once; the top ten hold approximately 16%. The specimen was peripheral blood. The receptors originated from a man aged 55 to 70 with COVID-19, enrolled during active disease.

This chain connects TRBV29-1 to TRBJ2-3; possibly TRBD2 for D (6 bases). Trimming left V 2 bases short and J 2 bases short, with 14 bases between. Germline values: CDR1 SQVTM, CDR2 ANQGSEA. The CDR3 is made up of 15 amino acids. The CDR3 protein is CSVERVAGFTDTQYF. CDR3 coding DNA: TGCAGCGTTGAAAGAGTGGCGGGATTCACAGATACGCAGTATTTT.

The chain recombines TRBV3-1 (or the pseudogene TRBV3-2) with TRBJ2-6; D gene unclear. The V gene lost 4 bases and the J gene lost 4 bases, with 2 bases spanning the gap. This CDR3 has 12 amino acids. CDR1 is LGHDT and CDR2 is YNNKEL in the germline V gene (reference sequence). The CDR3 here is CASSPGANVLTF. The CDR3 bases are TGTGCCAGCAGCCCGGGGGCCAACGTCCTGACTTTC.

This clone turned up a few times. The chain couples TRBV4-1 to TRBJ2-2; the match to TRBD2 covers 7 bases. CDR3 length: 15 amino acids. With 4 bases clipped from V and 7 bases from J, the junction kept 9 bases outside the gene matches. Germline values: CDR1 MGHRA, CDR2 YSYEKL. CDR3 in amino acids: CASSPFAGAIGELFF. The CDR3 nucleotides read TGCGCCAGCAGCCCCTTCGCGGGAGCGATCGGGGAGCTGTTTTTT.

The chain employs TRBV5-6 and TRBJ1-2; tentatively, D is TRBD1 (6 bases). The germline V gene encodes CDR1 SGHDT and CDR2 YYEEEE. The CDR3 spans 13 residues. V lost 2 bases and J 3 bases, leaving 8 bases between the germline ends. The CDR3 loop is CASSFGQHYGYTF. CDR3 bases: TGTGCCAGCAGCTTCGGACAGCACTATGGCTACACCTTC.

The chain recombines TRBV11-2 with TRBJ2-1, with unresolved D. The CDR3 has 14 amino acids. Germline-derived CDR1 and CDR2 are SGHAT and FQNNGV. Trimming removed 2 bases at V and 1 base at J, with 6 bases between. In nucleotides, the CDR3 is TGTGCCAGCAGCTTAATAGTATCCTACAATGAGCAGTTCTTC. The encoded protein is CASSLIVSYNEQFF.

This clone appeared a few times. The V call is TRBV5-1, the J call TRBJ2-2, with TRBD1 matching 8 bases. With 4 bases clipped from V and 13 bases from J, the junction kept 6 bases outside the gene matches. The CDR3 contains 12 residues. Germline loops: CDR1 SGHRS, CDR2 YFSETQ. The DNA for the CDR3 is TGCGCCAGCAGCGTCGGACAGGGCAGGCTGTTTTTT. This gives the protein CASSVGQGRLFF.

V is TRBV6-6 and J is TRBJ1-4; TRBD1 matches at 7 bases. The CDR3 runs to 15 residues. The J segment lost 4 bases and the V segment lost 4 bases, leaving 6 bases of the junction unmatched. Germline values: CDR1 MNHNY, CDR2 SVGAGI (reference sequence). The CDR3 DNA sequence: TGTGCCAGCAGTTCGAGGGGGCTGAGTAATGAAAAACTGTTTTTT. It is translated as CASSSRGLSNEKLFF.

The chain employs TRBV19 and TRBJ1-3; 8 bases align to TRBD1. V shed 5 bases and J 5 bases; nucleotides not matched to a gene: 11. Germline CDR1 reads LNHDA; CDR2 reads SQIVND (reference sequence). This CDR3 spans 16 amino acids. This chain's CDR3 is CASSHPRTGLRNTIYF. CDR3 bases: TGTGCCAGTAGTCACCCACGGACAGGGCTGCGAAACACCATATATTTT.

The rearrangement uses TRBV12-5 and TRBJ2-7; 7 positions agree with TRBD2. Germline CDR1 and CDR2: LGHNT and FRNRAP. CDR3 length: 15 amino acids. J was trimmed by 7 bases and V by 4 bases; bases with no gene match: 13. The CDR3 loop reads CASGSPGTGGMEQYF. The CDR3 DNA is TGTGCTAGTGGTTCTCCCGGGACGGGAGGTATGGAGCAGTACTTC.

This sequence joins TRBV19 and TRBJ1-6; 9 bases match TRBD1. Looked up from germline, CDR1 is LNHDA and CDR2 is SQIVND (reference sequence). The CDR3 is made up of 15 amino acids. V shed 9 bases and J 2 bases; nucleotides not matched to a gene: 5. Here the CDR3 DNA reads TGTGCCAGCCGGGACAGGGAACCCTATAATTCACCCCTCCACTTT. Translation gives CASRDREPYNSPLHF. Full variable domain (outside the CDR3, taken from reference TRBV19 and TRBJ1-6): DGGITQSPKYLFRKEGQNVTLSCEQNLNHDAMYWYRQDPGQGLRLIYYSQIVNDFQKGDIAEGYSVSREKKESFPLTVTSAQKNPTAFYLCASRDREPYNSPLHFGNGTRLTVT.

The gene calls are TRBV3-1 (or the pseudogene TRBV3-2) and TRBJ1-1, with TRBD1 matching 9 bases. The CDR3 sequence is 15 residues long. The germline V gene has CDR1 LGHDT and CDR2 YNNKEL (reference sequence). Trimming took 5 bases from V and 5 from J; bases not matched to a gene: 9. The CDR3 reads CASSYPTGGFTEAFF. As DNA, the CDR3 is TGTGCCAGCAGCTACCCAACAGGGGGCTTTACTGAAGCTTTCTTT.

The rearrangement links TRBV28 to TRBJ1-2; 8 bases are a match to TRBD1. V shed 7 bases and J 8 bases; nucleotides not matched to a gene: 9. The CDR3 consists of 13 residues. Germline V gene lookup returns CDR1 MDHEN and CDR2 SYDVKM. CDR3 loop: CASTIGTGSGYTF. The CDR3 nucleotides read TGTGCCAGCACTATTGGGACAGGTAGCGGCTACACCTTC.

Only a few counts were recorded for this clone. The chain combines TRBV12-3 or TRBV12-4 with TRBJ2-2; D not certain. V gave up 6 bases and J gave up 4 bases, with 9 bases separating them. The CDR3 consists of 13 residues. Written as DNA, the CDR3 is TGTGCCAGCAGCCGAGATCTCACCGGGGAGCTGTTTTTT. It yields the protein CASSRDLTGELFF.

The J gene is TRBJ2-2, the V gene TRBV7-9; 7 bases are shared with TRBD1. The CDR3 spans 14 residues. With V trimmed by 6 bases and J by 7 bases, 8 bases remained unmatched. The germline V gene has CDR1 SEHNR and CDR2 FQNEAQ (reference sequence). The CDR3 sequence: CASRRTTGIGELFF. CDR3 bases: TGTGCCAGCAGACGAACGACAGGGATCGGGGAGCTGTTTTTT.

V usage is TRBV6-5 and J usage is TRBJ2-7, with 10 bases lining up with TRBD1. Germline CDR1 MNHEY, CDR2 SVGAGI. The CDR3 length is 14 residues. V trimming: 6 bases; J trimming: 4 bases; junction bases outside the gene matches: 6. CDR3 protein: CASRLGQGMYEQYF. The CDR3 DNA follows: TGTGCCAGCAGGCTGGGACAGGGGATGTACGAGCAGTACTTC.

The chain joins TRBV18 to TRBJ1-5, with D maybe TRBD1 (6 bases). Germline assignment: CDR1 KGHSH and CDR2 LQKENI. Trimming took off 4 bases at V and 2 bases at J, with 15 bases between the two ends. The CDR3 is 16 residues long. CDR3 DNA: TGTGCCAGCTCACAGTTAGACAGGCCGGGCAATCAGCCCCAGCATTTT. It encodes CASSQLDRPGNQPQHF.

J is TRBJ2-3 and V is TRBV11-3; 11 positions agree with TRBD1. V gave up 5 bases and J gave up 4 bases; unmatched junction bases: 8. The CDR3 sequence is 16 residues long. Germline V gives CDR1 SGHNT, CDR2 YENEEA. CDR3 DNA: TGTGCCAGCAGCAAAGGGACAGGGGGGAGATCAGATACGCAGTATTTT. As protein: CASSKGTGGRSDTQYF. Using reference TRBV11-3 and TRBJ2-3 for the parts outside the CDR3, the full variable domain is EAGVVQSPRYKIIEKKQPVAFWCNPISGHNTLYWYLQNLGQGPELLIRYENEEAVDDSQLPKDRFSAERLKGVDSTLKIQPAELGDSAVYLCASSKGTGGRSDTQYFGPGTRLTVL.

The rearrangement links TRBV2 to TRBJ1-2; weak D call: TRBD1 (6 bases). The V gene lost 7 bases and the J gene lost 8 bases, with 17 bases spanning the gap. This CDR3 spans 13 amino acids. From germline, CDR1 is SNHLY and CDR2 FYNNEI. The CDR3 DNA is TGTGCCAGCAAGAGGGGGGGGCCGGAGGGCTACACCTTC. It translates to CASKRGGPEGYTF.

Only one count was recorded for this clone. V and J are TRBV21-1 and TRBJ1-5; TRBD1, the table's D call, was not compared with the DNA. TRBV21-1 is described as a pseudogene. The CDR3 extends over 12 amino acids. This chain's CDR3 is CASSNPYKPQHF. In nucleotides, the CDR3 is TGTGCCAGCAGCAACCCTTACAAGCCCCAGCATTTT.

The rearrangement joins TRBV6-5 to TRBJ2-5; 7 bases are shared with TRBD1. The ends lost 5 bases at V and 5 bases at J; junction bases unmatched: 5. CDR1 is MNHEY, CDR2 SVGAGI, per germline. The CDR3 loop spans 13 amino acids. The CDR3 sequence: CASSLGTAETQYF. DNA of the CDR3: TGTGCCAGCAGTCTCGGGACAGCTGAGACCCAGTACTTC.

The rearrangement joins TRBV7-7 to TRBJ2-5, with TRBD2 matching over 12 bases. This CDR3 has 19 residues. Germline values: CDR1 SSHAT, CDR2 FNYEAQ (reference sequence). V lost 7 bases and J lost 5; bases outside the gene matches: 20. The CDR3 DNA sequence: TGTGCCAGCAAATCCTTGGCTAGCGGGGGGGATAATAGTGGTGAGACCCAGTACTTC. Residues: CASKSLASGGDNSGETQYF.

The chain is built from TRBV10-3 and TRBJ2-1; TRBD2 matches at 15 bases. The trim removed 0 bases at V and 0 bases at J, leaving 6 bases unmatched. Germline loops: CDR1 ENHRY, CDR2 SYGVKD. This CDR3 is 20 amino acids long. CDR3 protein: CAISESEGLAGGTSYNEQFF. The DNA of the CDR3 is TGTGCCATCAGTGAGTCCGAGGGACTAGCGGGAGGAACCTCCTACAATGAGCAGTTCTTC.

The V gene is TRBV24-1, the J gene TRBJ2-5, with 7 nucleotides matching TRBD1. The CDR3 is made up of 15 amino acids. V lost 3 bases, J lost 1 base, and 4 bases stayed unmatched. Germline-derived CDR1 and CDR2 are KGHDR and SFDVKD. CDR3 DNA: TGTGCCACCAGTGATCCGGGACAGACCCAAGAGACCCAGTACTTC. Protein product: CATSDPGQTQETQYF.

Concerning this clone itself: This CDR3 is also generated by other DNA sequences in the sample. J is TRBJ1-2 and V is TRBV7-9; 11 bases are shared with TRBD1. Trimming cost V 5 bases and J 3 bases; bases outside gene matches: 8. Germline CDR1 SEHNR, CDR2 FQNEAQ (reference sequence). The CDR3 runs to 16 residues. CDR3 loop: CASSPRGTGGDYGYTF. In nucleotides, the CDR3 is TGTGCCAGCAGCCCTCGGGGGACAGGGGGGGACTATGGCTACACCTTC.

The rearrangement uses TRBV27 and TRBJ2-5; TRBD1 agrees at 9 bases. V trimming: 6 bases; J trimming: 7 bases; junction bases outside the gene matches: 6. CDR3 length equals 13 residues. From germline, CDR1 is MNHEY and CDR2 SMNVEV (reference sequence). Here the CDR3 reads CASRGTGRRTQYF. CDR3 coding DNA: TGTGCCAGCAGGGGGACAGGGCGGCGGACCCAGTACTTC.